The rows below give T cell receptor beta chains drawn from one sample of a study of blood T cell repertoires in COVID-19. Using immunoSEQ multiplex PCR, the repertoire was profiled, and TCRdb retains in-frame clones only, with some absent. The table records a few hundred thousand clones, 85% of them present only once. Sample: PBMCs or T cells enriched from blood (not recorded which). These TCRs come from a woman in her 50s who had been exposed to COVID-19. Each CDR3 is given with its conserved first and last residue. D genes are given only for firm matches. Some rows mark clone size as missing; the rest say once, few, many or name a class of expanded clone.

cdr3_nt	cdr3_aa	v_call	j_call	d_call	clone_size
TGCGCCAGCGGATCGGACCCCGGGATGGGCGAGCAGTACTTC	CASGSDPGMGEQYF	TRBV5-1	TRBJ2-7	.	.
TGTGCCAGCAGACGGACGGGGAGCTCCTACGAGCAGTACTTC	CASRRTGSSYEQYF	TRBV6-5	TRBJ2-7	.	once
TGTGCCAGCAGTTTTACTAGCTCGGGGGAAAAACTGTTTTTT	CASSFTSSGEKLFF	TRBV28	TRBJ1-4	.	.
TGTGCCAGCTCACCCCGACAGGGAGGTGGTGAAAAACTGTTTTTT	CASSPRQGGGEKLFF	TRBV18	TRBJ1-4	TRBD1	.
TGTGCCAGCAGCCCGACAGGCTACGAGCAGTACTTC	CASSPTGYEQYF	TRBV7-8	TRBJ2-7	.	.
TGTGCCAGCAGTGTTGGCCCAACAGATACGCAGTATTTT	CASSVGPTDTQYF	TRBV2	TRBJ2-3	.	.
TGTGCCAGCACCGAGGCCTACGAGCAGTACTTC	CASTEAYEQYF	TRBV28	TRBJ2-7	.	.
TGTGCCAGCAGTTCTCAGGGAGGCACTGAAGCTTTCTTT	CASSSQGGTEAFF	TRBV12-3/TRBV12-4	TRBJ1-1	.	few
TGTGCCAGCAGTCCTTTAGACAGGAACCGGGATGGCTACACCTTC	CASSPLDRNRDGYTF	TRBV28	TRBJ1-2	.	.
TGTGCCAGCAGTTGGGACAATGAAGCTTTCTTT	CASSWDNEAFF	TRBV13	TRBJ1-1	.	.
TGTGCCAGCAGCTTTATCACTAGCACAGATACGCAGTATTTT	CASSFITSTDTQYF	TRBV5-4	TRBJ2-3	.	.
TGTGCCAGCAGTTTAGAGCTTCCAGATACGCAGTATTTT	CASSLELPDTQYF	TRBV12-3/TRBV12-4	TRBJ2-3	.	once
TGTGCCAGCAGTGACCAGGGGCCCAATCAGCCCCAGCATTTT	CASSDQGPNQPQHF	TRBV25-1	TRBJ1-5	.	.
TGTGCCAGCAGTTTAGCGACCGGGGGAAACACCATATATTTT	CASSLATGGNTIYF	TRBV28	TRBJ1-3	.	once
TGCGCCAGCGCCCCCGGGGAGGGGAACACTGAAGCTTTCTTT	CASAPGEGNTEAFF	TRBV10-1	TRBJ1-1	.	.
TGTGCCAGCAGTTGGTTACAATACGGCTACACCTTC	CASSWLQYGYTF	TRBV6-5	TRBJ1-2	.	.
TGCAGCGTTGAAGATCCATACGGAGGCACTGAAGCTTTCTTT	CSVEDPYGGTEAFF	TRBV29-1	TRBJ1-1	.	few
TGTGCCTCCAACCCGGGACAGGGAATTTCACCCCTCCACTTT	CASNPGQGISPLHF	TRBV10-3	TRBJ1-6	TRBD1	.
TGTGCCAGCAGTGAGGGAGGAGGGGGGGCTAAGGGCTACACCTTC	CASSEGGGGAKGYTF	TRBV6-1	TRBJ1-2	.	.
TGCGCCAGCAGCCAAGTTCAGCGGGCACGACATGGGAACACTGAAGCTTTCTTT	CASSQVQRARHGNTEAFF	TRBV4-1	TRBJ1-1	.	.
TGTGCCAGCAGTTCCTCGGACAGCCAAGAGACCCAGTACTTC	CASSSSDSQETQYF	TRBV6-6	TRBJ2-5	.	.
TGTGCCAGCAGTCTCTTGGGGGGACCCTACAATGAGCAGTTCTTC	CASSLLGGPYNEQFF	TRBV28	TRBJ2-1	.	.
TGTGCCAGCAGTCACGACAGGAGAAATGGCTACACCTTC	CASSHDRRNGYTF	TRBV6-5	TRBJ1-2	.	.
TGCAGCGTTCTAGAGTTGAACACTGAAGCTTTCTTT	CSVLELNTEAFF	TRBV29-1	TRBJ1-1	.	.
TGTGCCAGCAGACGGACAGGGACCAACTATGGCTACACCTTC	CASRRTGTNYGYTF	TRBV27	TRBJ1-2	TRBD1	.
TGTGCCAGCTCACCAACCACAAGTAATTCACCCCTCCACTTT	CASSPTTSNSPLHF	TRBV18	TRBJ1-6	.	.
TGTGCCATCGCCTTCACTGGGGGGTTCACAGATACGCAGTATTTT	CAIAFTGGFTDTQYF	TRBV10-3	TRBJ2-3	.	.
TGTGCCAGCAGTGAAGGCAGGAACACTGAAGCTTTCTTT	CASSEGRNTEAFF	TRBV6-1	TRBJ1-1	.	.
TGTGCCAGCAGCCAGAGGACAGCTCCCCTCTCTGGAAACACCATATATTTT	CASSQRTAPLSGNTIYF	TRBV7-2	TRBJ1-3	.	.
TGTGCCAGCAGCCTGGGGACAGGCTGGAGTACTGAAGCTTTCTTT	CASSLGTGWSTEAFF	TRBV7-6	TRBJ1-1	TRBD1	.
TGTGCCAGCAGCCGGAGTGGTCCGGCGGGGACCGGGGAGCTGTTTTTT	CASSRSGPAGTGELFF	TRBV7-8	TRBJ2-2	.	few
TGCAGCGTTTACCGCCTATCCATGAACACTGAAGCTTTCTTT	CSVYRLSMNTEAFF	TRBV29-1	TRBJ1-1	.	.
TGTGCCAGCAGTCTCCAGGGGGCTCTTGAAGCTTTCTTT	CASSLQGALEAFF	TRBV27	TRBJ1-1	TRBD1	.
TGTGCCAGCAGTTACGCCAACCTACAAGAGACCCAGTACTTC	CASSYANLQETQYF	TRBV6-2/TRBV6-3	TRBJ2-5	.	.
TGTGCCAGCAGTTCTTTGATGAGGAATGAAAAACTGTTTTTT	CASSSLMRNEKLFF	TRBV6-5	TRBJ1-4	.	few
TGTGCCAGCAGCGAAGGGACAGGCAAAAGTACTGAGCAGTTCTTC	CASSEGTGKSTEQFF	TRBV7-8	TRBJ2-1	TRBD1	.
TGTGCCACCCAAGAGTACGAGCAGTACTTC	CATQEYEQYF	TRBV6-5	TRBJ2-7	.	.
TGTGCCAGTAGTATAGACGGGGGACAGGTGAAAAATCAGCCCCAGCATTTT	CASSIDGGQVKNQPQHF	TRBV19	TRBJ1-5	TRBD1	.
TGTGCCAGCAGTCGGGACAGGGGATACGAGCAGTACTTC	CASSRDRGYEQYF	TRBV28	TRBJ2-7	TRBD1	.
TGTGCCAGCAGTAGAAGCGGGGGGGCCGGGGAGCTGTTTTTT	CASSRSGGAGELFF	TRBV6-5	TRBJ2-2	TRBD2	.
TGCGCCAGCAGCCTCGGACAGGGATGGACTTCACCCCTCCACTTT	CASSLGQGWTSPLHF	TRBV4-3	TRBJ1-6	TRBD1	.
TGTGCCAGCAGTTCACTGCCCCCCTACGAGCAGTACTTC	CASSSLPPYEQYF	TRBV28	TRBJ2-7	.	.
TGTGCCAGCGCCAGGGACACCAACACTGAAGCTTTCTTT	CASARDTNTEAFF	TRBV11-2	TRBJ1-1	.	.
TGTGCCAGCAGCCGTAATCAGGGGACCTACGAGCAGTACTTC	CASSRNQGTYEQYF	TRBV7-8	TRBJ2-7	.	.
TGTGCCAGCAGATCGGACAGGGACGGCACTGAAGCTTTCTTT	CASRSDRDGTEAFF	TRBV3-1/TRBV3-2	TRBJ1-1	TRBD1	.
TGTGCCATCAAGGGAGAAGGAAACACCATATATTTT	CAIKGEGNTIYF	TRBV10-3	TRBJ1-3	.	.